The subject of this entry is one TCR beta chain. What it binds is not known. Template switching by 5'RACE with UMIs generated the TCR beta cDNA. TCRdb reworked the 5' RACE reads into one entry per CDR3 protein, no DNA. The listing contains hundreds of thousands of distinct CDR3 sequences. The sample is drawn from a study of T cells expressing NK-cell markers. Across the whole study: Cells sorted as CD3+CD56+NKG2C+, CD3+CD56+NKG2C- and CD3+CD56-NKG2C+ T cells supplied the TCR beta repertoires. One of eight sequenced donors was HCMV-seronegative; the other seven were seropositive. Whole-study results and caveats: The study found these clonotypes also leading the CD3+CD56-NKG2C+ fraction in several donors.

The length of the CDR3 is 14 residues. CDR1 MDHEN and CDR2 SYDVKM come from the germline V gene. The sample was blood T cells: a sorted CD56 or NKG2C T cell subset, CD4+ or CD8+ T cells, or bulk PBMC T cells (not recorded which). The receptor was isolated from a man aged 18-30 years in good health. This sequence joins TRBV28 and TRBJ1-1. CDR3 residues: CASREQSLNTEAFF.